The rows below give T cell receptor beta chains drawn from one sample of a study of T cell repertoires in cytomegalovirus infection. These receptors have no identified antigens. From the reads, TCRdb called clonotypes with MiXCR, one entry per CDR3 protein. The data show about 500,000 distinct CDR3 sequences, with around 30% seen just once and roughly 15% held by the top ten. Material: cultured PBMCs, obtained from culture after CMV antigen stimulation. Receptors originate from a human donor in good health (CMV status not recorded). Some clones in this sample may be carry-over from other donors' samples. CDR3s include the opening cysteine and the closing phenylalanine or tryptophan. The D gene is left open where the match is weak. Rows give clone size only sometimes, using once, few, many, or a class for an expanded clone.

TRBV15	-	-	CATSRGTSYEQYF
TRBV2	-	few	CASSVWGGALRETQYF
TRBV7-2	-	-	CASSLGGSAPSGTEAFF
TRBV11-3	TRBD2	once	CASSSYSGTIGYNEQFF
TRBV29-1	TRBD1	once	CSVERTGQETQYF
TRBV27	-	few	CASSFIGLDTQYF
TRBV20-1	-	-	CSARTGPNQPQHF
TRBV7-8	TRBD2	-	CASSASGRRGTDTQYF
TRBV19	TRBD2	once	CASSMGGRTGWDEQFF
TRBV29-1	-	-	CSVADHGRQPQHF
TRBV12-5	-	few	CARAGQKETQYF
TRBV24-1	-	-	CATSEGTTSYSNQPQHF
TRBV12-3/TRBV12-4	-	once	CASLIRAEAFF
TRBV19	TRBD1	-	CASKLGTGDYYGYTF
TRBV11-2	-	-	CASRRRVRGVEKLFF
TRBV6-2/TRBV6-3	TRBD1	hyperexpanded	CASSYSGQGPSYTF
TRBV6-2/TRBV6-3	TRBD2	-	CASRQTRGRGTDTQYF
TRBV7-6	TRBD2	-	CASRLFTSGRAVNEQFF
TRBV7-6	-	-	CASSPFPRGGSGNTIYF
TRBV7-9	TRBD1	few	CASSLRAGGTRDEQFF
TRBV7-3	TRBD2	-	CASSLTAVTSGSGNEQFF
TRBV7-3	TRBD1	-	CASSLNPGQGGEQFF
TRBV7-2	TRBD2	few	CASSLDPGLVDNEQFF
TRBV20-1	-	-	CSAGQGISGANVLTF
TRBV29-1	-	-	CSVGTSSGNTIYF
TRBV6-1	TRBD2	-	CASIIQAASGSTDTQYF
TRBV29-1	TRBD1	-	CSVDSTGNYGYTF